Below, 28 T cell receptor beta chains from the same sample are listed, as sequenced in a study of T cell responses to AZD1222 COVID-19 vaccine. Sequencing was performed with immunoSEQ multiplex PCR; in TCRdb, only in-frame clones are kept and a portion is missing. The table includes under 100,000 clones, about 90% detected once. Source: peripheral blood, taken on day 0 of MenACWY control vaccination. The receptors originated from an adult in good health.

This clone was detected once. J is TRBJ2-2 and V is TRBV2, with TRBD1 identical over 7 bases. After removal of 9 bases from V and 3 bases from J, the junction contained 7 bases not matched to a gene. Germline lookup yields CDR1 SNHLY and CDR2 FYNNEI. The CDR3 is made up of 14 amino acids. The CDR3 reads CARGTVEDTGELFF. CDR3 DNA: TGTGCCAGGGGGACAGTGGAGGACACCGGGGAGCTGTTTTTT.

This chain joins TRBV20-1 and TRBJ1-6, with no clear D. CDR1 is DFQATT, CDR2 SNEGSKA, per germline (reference sequence). The germline V and J ends were trimmed by 5 bases and 14 bases, with 10 bases remaining between them. CDR3 length equals 10 residues. CDR3 region: CSAFSYTLHF. CDR3 in DNA: TGCAGTGCTTTCTCCTACACCCTCCACTTT.

The J gene is TRBJ2-1, the V gene TRBV6-5; 9 bases align to TRBD1. Germline values: CDR1 MNHEY, CDR2 SVGAGI. Losses at the gene ends were 5 bases for V and 7 bases for J; bases not matched to a gene: 6. There are 14 residues in the CDR3. CDR3 protein: CASSQDRGTNEQFF. In nucleotides, the CDR3 is TGTGCCAGCAGTCAGGACAGGGGAACGAATGAGCAGTTCTTC.

The chain joins TRBV10-3 to TRBJ2-2, with D unclear. Germline V lookup: CDR1 ENHRY, CDR2 SYGVKD. The ends were cut back, 2 bases at V and 3 bases at J, with 4 bases in the middle. The CDR3 covers 13 residues. The CDR3 sequence is CAISEGDTGELFF. CDR3 DNA: TGTGCCATCAGTGAGGGGGACACCGGGGAGCTGTTTTTT.

This sequence joins TRBV10-1 and TRBJ2-1; 15 bases are shared with TRBD2. This CDR3 has 13 residues. Losses at the gene ends were 6 bases for V and 15 bases for J; bases not matched to a gene: 6. Germline CDR1 and CDR2: WNHNN and SYGVQD (reference sequence). DNA of the CDR3: TGCGCCAGCAGCCTGGGACTAGCGGGAGGCCGGTTCTTC. It is translated as CASSLGLAGGRFF.

The rearrangement uses TRBV28 and TRBJ1-1; D unresolved. The CDR3 runs 15 residues. The germline gives CDR1 MDHEN, CDR2 SYDVKM. Deletions cut 1 base from V and 3 bases from J, with 12 bases between. CDR3 sequence: CASSLFYQEYTEAFF. CDR3 sequence (DNA): TGTGCCAGCAGTTTATTTTATCAGGAGTACACTGAAGCTTTCTTT.

The chain couples TRBV18 to TRBJ1-5; possibly TRBD1 for D (5 bases). Between the trimmed V and J ends, which lost 6 bases and 7 bases, there was a span of 16 bases. This CDR3 has 14 residues. Germline loops: CDR1 KGHSH, CDR2 LQKENI. The CDR3 DNA follows: TGTGCCAGCTCCACTAGGGGTGGCGAGCAGCCCCAGCATTTT. This sequence encodes CASSTRGGEQPQHF.

The CDR3 loop is CASSQDHGGTYEQYF. CDR3 nucleotide sequence: TGCGCCAGCAGCCAAGATCACGGCGGGACCTACGAGCAGTACTTC. The J gene is TRBJ2-7, the V gene TRBV4-3, with a tentative D call TRBD2 (6 bases). Trimming took off 0 bases at V and 2 bases at J, with 11 bases between the two ends. This CDR3 comprises 15 residues. Germline assignment: CDR1 LGHNA and CDR2 YSLEER.

This chain uses TRBV12-3 or TRBV12-4 with TRBJ2-1; D not resolved. Trimming pared 2 bases from V and 7 bases from J, leaving 9 bases between. The CDR3 has 13 residues. The DNA for the CDR3 is TGTGCCAGCAGTTTATTTTCTAGTAATGAGCAGTTCTTC. Translating it yields CASSLFSSNEQFF.

The chain uses TRBV19 and TRBJ2-3; 9 bases match TRBD2. This CDR3 has 16 residues. Germline CDR1 and CDR2: LNHDA and SQIVND (reference sequence). The V and J ends lost 7 bases and 2 bases, in that order; junction bases with no gene match: 10. The CDR3 sequence is CASIRVASGDTDTQYF. DNA for the CDR3: TGTGCCAGTATCCGTGTCGCTAGCGGGGACACAGATACGCAGTATTTT. The whole variable domain, filled in from reference TRBV19 and TRBJ2-3, reads DGGITQSPKYLFRKEGQNVTLSCEQNLNHDAMYWYRQDPGQGLRLIYYSQIVNDFQKGDIAEGYSVSREKKESFPLTVTSAQKNPTAFYLCASIRVASGDTDTQYFGPGTRLTVL.

The chain uses TRBV28 and TRBJ1-5; possible D gene TRBD1, 6 bases. There are 15 residues in the CDR3. Germline values: CDR1 MDHEN, CDR2 SYDVKM. V shed 2 bases and J shed 6 bases, with 14 bases lying between them. CDR3 sequence (DNA): TGTGCCAGCAGTTTAGGGGGCTCCAGGGGTCAGCCCCAGCATTTT. Translated, it gives CASSLGGSRGQPQHF. Variable domain in full (rest from reference TRBV28 and TRBJ1-5): DVKVTQSSRYLVKRTGEKVFLECVQDMDHENMFWYRQDPGLGLRLIYFSYDVKMKEKGDIPEGYSVSREKKERFSLILESASTNQTSMYLCASSLGGSRGQPQHFGDGTRLSIL.

V usage is TRBV29-1 and J usage is TRBJ2-1, with unresolved D. Germline V gene sequence: CDR1 SQVTM, CDR2 ANQGSEA. The CDR3 consists of 12 residues. Trimming pared 4 bases from V and 4 bases from J, leaving 8 bases between. The CDR3 bases are TGCAGCGTTGGTGAACTTTACAATGAGCAGTTCTTC. This encodes CSVGELYNEQFF.

The chain combines TRBV19 with TRBJ1-2; maybe TRBD1 (5 bases). The CDR3 has 12 residues. V was shortened by 3 bases and J by 8 bases, with 10 bases between the two germline ends. Germline V gives CDR1 LNHDA, CDR2 SQIVND (reference sequence). The CDR3 bases are TGTGCCAGTAGTATGGGGGATCGAGGCTACACCTTC. It codes for CASSMGDRGYTF. Combining the CDR3 with reference TRBV19 and TRBJ1-2 gives the whole variable domain DGGITQSPKYLFRKEGQNVTLSCEQNLNHDAMYWYRQDPGQGLRLIYYSQIVNDFQKGDIAEGYSVSREKKESFPLTVTSAQKNPTAFYLCASSMGDRGYTFGSGTRLTVV.

This clone was recorded only once. This chain connects TRBV27 to TRBJ1-5; D ambiguous. Trimming stripped 7 bases from V and 0 bases from J, with 7 bases between. Germline loops: CDR1 MNHEY, CDR2 SMNVEV (reference sequence). CDR3 length equals 13 residues. The CDR3 protein is CASIDNSNQPQHF. The CDR3 nucleotides read TGTGCCAGCATTGACAATAGCAATCAGCCCCAGCATTTT.

The V and J genes are TRBV7-2 and TRBJ2-1, with 9 nucleotides matching TRBD2. The V gene's germline CDR1 is SGHTA and CDR2 FQGNSA. J gave up 8 bases and V 2 bases, and 10 bases lay outside the gene matches. The CDR3 loop spans 16 amino acids. Written as DNA, the CDR3 is TGTGCCAGCAGCTTAAGGTTGTTAGCGGGGGACGATGAGCAGTTCTTC. The encoded protein is CASSLRLLAGDDEQFF.

The rearrangement links TRBV9 to TRBJ2-2; D is tentatively TRBD1 or TRBD2 (5 bases each). Germline V lookup: CDR1 SGDLS, CDR2 YYNGEE. With 3 bases removed from V and 1 base from J, the gap between germline ends came to 19 bases. The CDR3 has 18 residues. CDR3 in DNA: TGTGCCAGCAGCGCCTACCGGGGCCAAGCAGGGAACACCGGGGAGCTGTTTTTT. Its translation: CASSAYRGQAGNTGELFF.

V and J are TRBV2 and TRBJ2-2; D gene unclear. The CDR3 is made up of 12 amino acids. Trimming removed 8 bases from V and 7 bases from J, with 11 bases in between. Germline lookup yields CDR1 SNHLY and CDR2 FYNNEI. The DNA of the CDR3 is TGTGCCAGCCGGACCGACGACGGGGAGCTGTTTTTT. Translated: CASRTDDGELFF.

This chain connects TRBV30 to TRBJ1-6, with D possibly matching TRBD1 (5 bases). This CDR3 is 14 amino acids long. CDR1 and CDR2 (germline): GTSNPN, SVGIG (reference sequence). V was pared by 2 bases and J by 10 bases, with 15 bases between. For the CDR3, the DNA is TGTGCCTGGAGTTCGACAGACACGGGATCACCCCTCCACTTT. It specifies CAWSSTDTGSPLHF.

The chain carries TRBV7-3 and TRBJ1-1; tentative D call: TRBD1 (6 bases). The CDR3 length is 16 residues. Per the germline V gene, CDR1 is SGHTA and CDR2 is FQGTGA. V shed 5 bases and J shed 1 base, with 17 bases lying between them. DNA for the CDR3: TGTGCCAGCAGCCTCGGACAGATAAGATCGAACACTGAAGCTTTCTTT. Its protein product is CASSLGQIRSNTEAFF.

This chain uses TRBV4-3 with TRBJ2-7; 7 bases are a match to TRBD1. Per germline, CDR1 LGHNA and CDR2 YSLEER. V shed 4 bases, J shed 4 bases, and the junction held 7 bases outside the gene matches. The CDR3 length is 14 residues. Here the CDR3 DNA reads TGCGCCAGCAGCCCCCACAGGGGTGGTTACGAGCAGTACTTC. This translates into CASSPHRGGYEQYF.

This chain links TRBV7-6 with TRBJ2-3; D may be TRBD2 (6 bases). The V gene's germline CDR1 is SGHVS and CDR2 FNYEAQ. The CDR3 has 15 residues. Trimming removed 5 bases at V and 0 bases at J, with 12 bases between. The CDR3 sequence: CASSPGGMSTDTQYF. The CDR3 nucleotides are TGTGCCAGCAGCCCCGGCGGGATGAGCACAGATACGCAGTATTTT.

The chain recombines TRBV12-3 or TRBV12-4 with TRBJ1-1; no reliable D call. The V end lost 6 bases, the J end lost 0 bases, and 8 bases lay between the germline ends. This CDR3 is built from 13 residues. This chain's CDR3 is CASRGILNTEAFF. The CDR3 bases are TGTGCCAGCAGGGGTATATTGAACACTGAAGCTTTCTTT.

In this sample, this clone is large. The rearrangement links TRBV6-2 or TRBV6-3 to TRBJ2-1, with 7 bases matching TRBD1. After removal of 5 bases from V and 1 base from J, the junction contained 2 bases not matched to a gene. The CDR3 spans 14 residues. Germline values: CDR1 MNHEY, CDR2 SVGEGT. This chain's CDR3 is CASSRQGSYNEQFF. The CDR3 nucleotides are TGTGCCAGCAGTCGACAGGGTTCCTACAATGAGCAGTTCTTC.

The chain recombines TRBV6-4 with TRBJ2-1; 8 nucleotides line up with TRBD2. The CDR3 loop spans 15 amino acids. Per the germline V gene, CDR1 is MRHNA and CDR2 is SNTAGT. V was clipped by 3 bases and J by 4 bases; unmatched bases: 5. The CDR3, as DNA: TGTGCCAGCAGTGAAGGTAGCGGGACTTACAATGAGCAGTTCTTC. Protein sequence: CASSEGSGTYNEQFF.

This chain uses TRBV7-6 with TRBJ2-7; tentatively, D is TRBD2 (5 bases). The CDR3 has 13 residues. CDR1 and CDR2 from the germline V gene are SGHVS and FNYEAQ. V was cut by 5 bases and J by 3 bases, with 11 bases left in between. The CDR3 reads CASSRIGSYEQYF. As DNA, the CDR3 is TGTGCCAGCAGCCGGATTGGGAGCTACGAGCAGTACTTC.

The chain couples TRBV28 to TRBJ1-5; unclear D gene. The CDR3 extends over 17 amino acids. CDR1 is MDHEN, CDR2 SYDVKM, per germline. V was trimmed by 3 bases and J by 2 bases, leaving 17 bases between them. This CDR3 is CASSFENHASGNQPQHF. DNA of the CDR3: TGTGCCAGCAGTTTCGAGAATCACGCTAGTGGCAATCAGCCCCAGCATTTT.

This chain connects TRBV15 to TRBJ2-1, with D tentatively TRBD1 (6 bases). The CDR3 loop spans 17 amino acids. V gave up 6 bases and J gave up 1 base, with 19 bases separating them. The germline V gene encodes CDR1 LNHNV and CDR2 YYDKDF (reference sequence). The CDR3 bases are TGTGCCACCAGTGGACCCAACAGGGAGCATTCCTACAATGAGCAGTTCTTC. It translates to CATSGPNREHSYNEQFF.

The V call is TRBV7-8, the J call TRBJ1-1; 8 bases are a match to TRBD1. This CDR3 contains 16 residues. J lost 2 bases, V lost 2 bases, and 7 bases had no gene match. CDR1 is SGHVS and CDR2 is FQNEAQ in the germline V gene. DNA for the CDR3: TGTGCCAGCAGCTTACGGACAGGGCGGCTAAACACTGAAGCTTTCTTT. This gives the protein CASSLRTGRLNTEAFF.